This T cell receptor beta chain stems from a study of shared clonotypes between healthy human individuals. This CDR3 is built from 13 residues. V lost 3 bases, J lost 1 base, and 8 bases lay in between. The germline V gene has CDR1 SGHDT and CDR2 YYEEEE. In regard to this clone: Its cognate antigen is unknown. The same CDR3 can be traced to other DNA sequences in this sample.

Study-wide results and caveats: Around 5.4% of naive CD4 clonotypes were common to a handful of donors.

Only in-frame clones appear in the TCRdb table, and some are missing; sequencing was by immunoSEQ multiplex PCR. There are around 1.9 million clones in the sample; around 93% occur only once, and over 1.5% lies in the top ten. Naive CD8 cells lacked CD45RO, underwent positive selection for CCR7 and left out terminally differentiated effector memory CD45RA+ cells. The specimen sequenced was naive CD8+ T cells from PBMCs. The TCR was taken from a man aged 18 to 30 in good health. Some clones in this sample may be carry-over from other donors' samples. The chain couples TRBV5-6 to TRBJ2-7; perhaps TRBD1 as D (5 bases). CDR3 coding DNA: TGTGCCAGCAGCTGGGGCACGTCCTACGAGCAGTACTTC. As protein: CASSWGTSYEQYF.